The rows below give T cell receptor beta chains drawn from one sample of a study of T cells after yellow fever vaccination. TCRdb reprocessed the 5' RACE reads with MiXCR, giving one entry per CDR3 protein. The sample has about 330,000 distinct CDR3 sequences; approximately 4% are singletons. Sequencing was performed on PBMCs, taken 5 days after the yellow fever booster vaccination. These receptors were collected from a man younger than 30 who received the YFV17D yellow fever vaccine. Each CDR3 is given with its conserved first and last residue. Each record gives: J gene, D gene, V gene, clone size, CDR3 DNA, CDR3 protein. D genes are given only for firm matches. A clone size is listed for some rows: how often the clone was seen (once, few, many), or a class if it is expanded.

J gene: TRBJ2-3
D gene: TRBD1
V gene: TRBV19
clone size: few
CDR3 DNA: TGTGCCAGTTCTAACAGGGGGCGGGGAGATACGCAGTATTTT
CDR3 protein: CASSNRGRGDTQYF

J gene: TRBJ1-1
D gene: .
V gene: TRBV24-1
clone size: .
CDR3 DNA: TGTGCCACCAGTGATGGTCAGCGTCGGAAAACTTTCTTT
CDR3 protein: CATSDGQRRKTFF

J gene: TRBJ1-2
D gene: .
V gene: TRBV5-1
clone size: few
CDR3 DNA: TGCGCCAGCAGCTTCGGGACGGAGAACTATGGCTACACCTTC
CDR3 protein: CASSFGTENYGYTF

J gene: TRBJ2-3
D gene: .
V gene: TRBV7-2
clone size: many
CDR3 DNA: TGTGCCAGCAGCTTACTCTCTCAGGATACGCAGTATTTT
CDR3 protein: CASSLLSQDTQYF

J gene: TRBJ1-1
D gene: .
V gene: TRBV24-1
clone size: .
CDR3 DNA: TGTGCCACCAGTGACAGCGAGGGGGGGGACACTGAAGCTTTCTTT
CDR3 protein: CATSDSEGGDTEAFF

J gene: TRBJ2-3
D gene: TRBD2
V gene: TRBV7-2
clone size: few
CDR3 DNA: TGTGCCAGCAGCTTACGACTAGCGGGGCGCACAGATACGCAGTATTTT
CDR3 protein: CASSLRLAGRTDTQYF

J gene: TRBJ1-1
D gene: TRBD1
V gene: TRBV2
clone size: .
CDR3 DNA: TGTGCCAGCAGTGAGCAGCTCCAGGGGGAAAGGACTGAAGCTTTCTTT
CDR3 protein: CASSEQLQGERTEAFF

J gene: TRBJ1-1
D gene: .
V gene: TRBV5-1
clone size: .
CDR3 DNA: TGCGCCAGCAGCGCCAGGGAGGGCACTGAAGCTTTCTTT
CDR3 protein: CASSAREGTEAFF

J gene: TRBJ1-6
D gene: .
V gene: TRBV5-1
clone size: many
CDR3 DNA: TGCGCCAGCAGCTTGGACGCGGGAGCTAATTCACCCCTCCACTTT
CDR3 protein: CASSLDAGANSPLHF

J gene: TRBJ2-3
D gene: TRBD2
V gene: TRBV14
clone size: few
CDR3 DNA: TGTGCCAGCAGTACTAGCGGCACAGATACGCAGTATTTT
CDR3 protein: CASSTSGTDTQYF

J gene: TRBJ1-4
D gene: .
V gene: TRBV5-5
clone size: many
CDR3 DNA: TGTGCCAGCAGCCAGGGGCCGAATGAAAAACTGTTTTTT
CDR3 protein: CASSQGPNEKLFF

J gene: TRBJ1-1
D gene: .
V gene: TRBV9
clone size: many
CDR3 DNA: TGTGCCAGCAGCGGGGGGACGGCGACGAACACTGAAGCTTTCTTT
CDR3 protein: CASSGGTATNTEAFF

J gene: TRBJ2-3
D gene: .
V gene: TRBV20-1
clone size: .
CDR3 DNA: TGCAGTGCTAAACAGGGCTCTAGCACAGATACGCAGTATTTT
CDR3 protein: CSAKQGSSTDTQYF

J gene: TRBJ2-3
D gene: .
V gene: TRBV10-3
clone size: many
CDR3 DNA: TGTGCCATCAGTGAGTCGGGTGTAGATACGCAGTATTTT
CDR3 protein: CAISESGVDTQYF

J gene: TRBJ2-6
D gene: .
V gene: TRBV7-9
clone size: many
CDR3 DNA: TGTGCCAGCAGCCCTCCGTGGAGGGCGGCTGGGGCCAACGTCCTGACTTTC
CDR3 protein: CASSPPWRAAGANVLTF

J gene: TRBJ2-7
D gene: .
V gene: TRBV28
clone size: .
CDR3 DNA: TGTGCCAGCAGCCCCGACCAGGGAACCTACGAGCAGTACTTC
CDR3 protein: CASSPDQGTYEQYF

J gene: TRBJ1-2
D gene: .
V gene: TRBV4-1
clone size: many
CDR3 DNA: TGCGCCAGCAGCCAAGAGGTGGGCTATGGCTACACCTTC
CDR3 protein: CASSQEVGYGYTF

J gene: TRBJ1-5
D gene: .
V gene: TRBV5-1
clone size: .
CDR3 DNA: TGCGCCAGCAGCTCGGGGGGGCTCATGGAGTCCCAGCATTTT
CDR3 protein: CASSSGGLMESQHF

J gene: TRBJ1-1
D gene: .
V gene: TRBV15
clone size: .
CDR3 DNA: TGTGCCACCAGCAGAGAGGCACAGGATGAAGCTTTCTTT
CDR3 protein: CATSREAQDEAFF

J gene: TRBJ2-1
D gene: TRBD2
V gene: TRBV7-9
clone size: many
CDR3 DNA: TGTGCCAGCAGCTCAGGACTAGCGGGGAGCTCCTACAATGAGCAGTTCTTC
CDR3 protein: CASSSGLAGSSYNEQFF

J gene: TRBJ2-3
D gene: TRBD1
V gene: TRBV5-1
clone size: few
CDR3 DNA: TGCGCCAGCAGCCTGGCCAGGGGGCCGGGAACAGATACGCAGTATTTT
CDR3 protein: CASSLARGPGTDTQYF

J gene: TRBJ2-3
D gene: .
V gene: TRBV6-5
clone size: many
CDR3 DNA: TGTGCCAGCAGGGCCTCGACAGGGAGGACAGATACGCAGTATTTT
CDR3 protein: CASRASTGRTDTQYF

J gene: TRBJ1-1
D gene: .
V gene: TRBV29-1
clone size: .
CDR3 DNA: TGCAGCGTTGAGGTAGGCATGAACACTGAAGCTTTCTTT
CDR3 protein: CSVEVGMNTEAFF

J gene: TRBJ2-3
D gene: .
V gene: TRBV9
clone size: .
CDR3 DNA: TGTGCCAGCAGCGTAGCGGGGTCGGGTACGCAGTATTTT
CDR3 protein: CASSVAGSGTQYF

J gene: TRBJ2-4
D gene: .
V gene: TRBV9
clone size: few
CDR3 DNA: TGTGCCAGCAGCGTAGGGGCCGGGTTACTAGCCAAAAACATTCAGTACTTC
CDR3 protein: CASSVGAGLLAKNIQYF

J gene: TRBJ1-2
D gene: .
V gene: TRBV5-4
clone size: many
CDR3 DNA: TGTGCCAGCAGAATGGGGGACCGTAACTATGGCTACACCTTC
CDR3 protein: CASRMGDRNYGYTF

J gene: TRBJ2-3
D gene: TRBD2
V gene: TRBV28
clone size: .
CDR3 DNA: TGTGCCAGCAGTCGTCCGGGACTAGGAACAGATACGCAGTATTTT
CDR3 protein: CASSRPGLGTDTQYF

J gene: TRBJ2-1
D gene: TRBD1
V gene: TRBV7-9
clone size: many
CDR3 DNA: TGTGCCAGCACCCCGGGCCCACAGGGGGCACCTTACACGGGTGAGCAGTTCTTC
CDR3 protein: CASTPGPQGAPYTGEQFF

J gene: TRBJ1-1
D gene: .
V gene: TRBV5-4
clone size: .
CDR3 DNA: TGTGCCAGCAGCCGGGCGAACACTGAAGCTTTCTTT
CDR3 protein: CASSRANTEAFF

J gene: TRBJ1-2
D gene: TRBD1
V gene: TRBV18
clone size: .
CDR3 DNA: TGTGCCAGCTCATTGACCGGGACAGGGGGCGAAGGAGGCTACACCTTC
CDR3 protein: CASSLTGTGGEGGYTF

J gene: TRBJ1-1
D gene: .
V gene: TRBV27
clone size: few
CDR3 DNA: TGTGCCAGCAGTTTCAGAGTGGGCAGCGACTTAAACACTGAAGCTTTCTTT
CDR3 protein: CASSFRVGSDLNTEAFF

J gene: TRBJ2-1
D gene: .
V gene: TRBV25-1
clone size: .
CDR3 DNA: TGTGCCAGCAGTGAATTCATGGGGCAGGTGGGTGAGCAGTTCTTC
CDR3 protein: CASSEFMGQVGEQFF

J gene: TRBJ2-7
D gene: TRBD1
V gene: TRBV2
clone size: many
CDR3 DNA: TGTGCCAGCAGTGAAGGGACAGGGCTATATTACGAGCAGTACTTC
CDR3 protein: CASSEGTGLYYEQYF

J gene: TRBJ2-1
D gene: .
V gene: TRBV12-3/TRBV12-4
clone size: .
CDR3 DNA: TGTGCCAGCAGTTTGAACGATTTCGGGTTAAACAATGAGCAGTTCTTC
CDR3 protein: CASSLNDFGLNNEQFF

J gene: TRBJ1-5
D gene: .
V gene: TRBV20-1
clone size: .
CDR3 DNA: TGCAGTGCTAGGGACAACGACCAGCCCCAGCATTTT
CDR3 protein: CSARDNDQPQHF

J gene: TRBJ2-1
D gene: TRBD2
V gene: TRBV10-3
clone size: .
CDR3 DNA: TGTGCCATCAGTGAGTCGATCCCGGCTAGCGGGGGCTACAATGAGCAGTTCTTC
CDR3 protein: CAISESIPASGGYNEQFF

J gene: TRBJ2-1
D gene: .
V gene: TRBV4-3
clone size: few
CDR3 DNA: TGCGCCAGCAGCCAAGATGGCTTTTACAATGAGCAGTTCTTC
CDR3 protein: CASSQDGFYNEQFF

J gene: TRBJ1-2
D gene: .
V gene: TRBV5-6
clone size: .
CDR3 DNA: TGTGCCAGCAGCTACAGGATTGCTGGCTACACCTTC
CDR3 protein: CASSYRIAGYTF

J gene: TRBJ2-3
D gene: TRBD2
V gene: TRBV4-2
clone size: few
CDR3 DNA: TGTGCCAGCAGCCAAGCCTACAGACTAGCGGGGGGCACAGATACGCAGTATTTT
CDR3 protein: CASSQAYRLAGGTDTQYF

J gene: TRBJ1-2
D gene: TRBD1
V gene: TRBV6-2/TRBV6-3
clone size: few
CDR3 DNA: TGTGCCAGCAGTTTCTCGACAGGGGATGGCTACACCTTC
CDR3 protein: CASSFSTGDGYTF

J gene: TRBJ1-2
D gene: .
V gene: TRBV20-1
clone size: .
CDR3 DNA: TGCAGTGCTGCGGACGGATATTATGGCTACACCTTC
CDR3 protein: CSAADGYYGYTF

J gene: TRBJ2-1
D gene: TRBD2
V gene: TRBV27
clone size: many
CDR3 DNA: TGTGCCAGCAGTTTCGCGACTAGCGGCTACAATGAGCAGTTCTTC
CDR3 protein: CASSFATSGYNEQFF

J gene: TRBJ2-1
D gene: .
V gene: TRBV7-9
clone size: many
CDR3 DNA: TGTGCCAGCAGGGGATGGAGTAGGGGGAGCTCCTACAATGAGCAGTTCTTC
CDR3 protein: CASRGWSRGSSYNEQFF

J gene: TRBJ2-1
D gene: TRBD2
V gene: TRBV2
clone size: .
CDR3 DNA: TGTGCCAGCAGGGAAGGCGGGGGGGCTGTCCATGAGCAGTTCTTC
CDR3 protein: CASREGGGAVHEQFF

J gene: TRBJ2-3
D gene: .
V gene: TRBV10-1
clone size: few
CDR3 DNA: TGCGCCAGCAGCAACGGGCTAGTTGGCACAGATACGCAGTATTTT
CDR3 protein: CASSNGLVGTDTQYF

J gene: TRBJ2-3
D gene: .
V gene: TRBV5-6
clone size: few
CDR3 DNA: TGTGCCAGCACGACAGCTGCGGCTAGGGCCTTATCTGATACGCAGTATTTT
CDR3 protein: CASTTAAARALSDTQYF

J gene: TRBJ2-2
D gene: TRBD1
V gene: TRBV30
clone size: .
CDR3 DNA: TGTGCCTGGAGTTGGGACAGGGGAACCGGCGGGGAGCTGTTTTTT
CDR3 protein: CAWSWDRGTGGELFF

J gene: TRBJ2-1
D gene: TRBD2
V gene: TRBV6-5
clone size: many
CDR3 DNA: TGTGCCAGCAGTTACGCGGGGGGGCCTGGTGAGCAGTTCTTC
CDR3 protein: CASSYAGGPGEQFF

J gene: TRBJ1-2
D gene: .
V gene: TRBV24-1
clone size: .
CDR3 DNA: TGTGCCACCAGTGACTGGAGAGACGGCGTTTACGGCTACACCTTC
CDR3 protein: CATSDWRDGVYGYTF

J gene: TRBJ2-7
D gene: .
V gene: TRBV15
clone size: many
CDR3 DNA: TGTGCCACCAGCAGAGGATTTAGCTCCTACGAGCAGTACTTC
CDR3 protein: CATSRGFSSYEQYF